These T cell receptor beta chains were read from a single sample in a study of T cells in Graves' hyperthyroidism and ophthalmopathy. One entry per CDR3 protein, called by TCRdb with MiXCR from the multiplex PCR reads. The sample has around 600,000 distinct CDR3 sequences; approximately 15% are singletons. The sample consisted of blood. Every receptor here comes from a woman aged 40 to 49 with Graves' ophthalmopathy. The CDR3 runs from the conserved cysteine through the conserved F or W. The D gene is left open where the match is weak. A clone size is listed for some rows: how often the clone was seen (once, few, many), or a class if it is expanded.

j_call | clone_size | d_call | v_call | cdr3_aa | cdr3_nt
TRBJ2-1 | many | TRBD1 | TRBV20-1 | CSAPRQGFNEQFF | TGCAGTGCCCCGCGACAGGGATTCAATGAGCAGTTCTTC
TRBJ2-1 | . | . | TRBV14 | CASSQQIAYNEQFF | TGTGCCAGCAGCCAACAGATCGCCTACAATGAGCAGTTCTTC
TRBJ1-5 | . | TRBD1 | TRBV20-1 | CSATTTGTALYQPQHF | TGCAGTGCTACCACCACCGGGACAGCTTTGTATCAGCCCCAGCATTTT
TRBJ2-1 | few | . | TRBV11-2 | CASSLGQMLNEQFF | TGTGCCAGCAGCTTAGGGCAGATGTTAAATGAGCAGTTCTTC
TRBJ1-1 | many | . | TRBV27 | CASKLRLLRDTEAFF | TGTGCCAGCAAACTTCGCCTCTTGAGGGACACTGAAGCTTTCTTT
TRBJ2-1 | once | . | TRBV7-3 | CASSPASGPYEQFF | TGTGCCAGCAGCCCTGCGTCCGGGCCTTATGAGCAGTTCTTC
TRBJ1-5 | . | . | TRBV6-1 | CASSDRRDQPQHF | TGTGCCAGCAGTGACCGGCGGGATCAGCCCCAGCATTTT
TRBJ2-1 | . | . | TRBV4-1 | CASSQKTLGVGRPIGEQFF | TGCGCCAGCAGCCAAAAGACCCTAGGGGTGGGCCGCCCTATCGGGGAGCAGTTCTTC
TRBJ1-1 | . | TRBD1 | TRBV4-1 | CASSVDRGGGNTEAFF | TGCGCCAGCAGCGTGGACAGGGGAGGAGGTAACACTGAAGCTTTCTTT
TRBJ2-2 | many | TRBD2 | TRBV27 | CASRETSGKAGELFF | TGTGCCAGCAGGGAGACTAGCGGGAAGGCCGGGGAGCTGTTTTTT
TRBJ2-2 | . | . | TRBV3-1 | CASSQAGHTGELFF | TGTGCCAGCAGCCAGGCTGGCCACACCGGGGAGCTGTTTTTT
TRBJ2-1 | few | . | TRBV20-1 | CSARDDRPGQFF | TGCAGTGCTAGAGATGACAGACCGGGGCAGTTCTTC
TRBJ2-7 | many | TRBD2 | TRBV27 | CASRKAGTSNHEQYF | TGTGCCAGCAGGAAAGCCGGGACTAGTAACCACGAGCAGTACTTC
TRBJ2-6 | many | . | TRBV30 | CAWTPVSFSGANVLTF | TGTGCCTGGACCCCGGTGTCGTTCTCTGGGGCCAACGTCCTGACTTTC
TRBJ1-1 | many | . | TRBV3-1 | CASSPVPEDTEAFF | TGTGCCAGCAGCCCGGTTCCGGAGGACACTGAAGCTTTCTTT
TRBJ2-1 | many | TRBD1 | TRBV30 | CAWGGQGNEQFF | TGTGCCTGGGGGGGACAGGGTAATGAGCAGTTCTTC
TRBJ2-1 | many | . | TRBV28 | CASSLRLAYNEQFF | TGTGCCAGCAGTTTACGACTAGCCTACAATGAGCAGTTCTTC